This TCR beta chain was sequenced for a study of blood T cells in healthy people across ages. CDR1 is SGHTA, CDR2 FQGNSA, per germline. This CDR3 has 15 amino acids. With 5 bases clipped from V and 0 bases from J, the junction kept 5 bases outside the gene matches. This clonotype has a single count. Sample-barcoded 5' priming and a J-beta primer mix drove a second PCR of roughly 7 to 11 cycles. TCRdb re-derived calls from the 5' RACE reads in MiXCR, one entry per CDR3 protein. This sample yields about 970,000 distinct CDR3 sequences, of which roughly 51% are seen a single time; about 22% belongs to the top ten.

The clonotype originates from an older woman in good health. Sequencing was performed on blood. The rearrangement links TRBV7-2 to TRBJ2-3, with TRBD2 matching 7 bases. The CDR3 sequence: CASSPGTKSTDTQYF. CDR3 nucleotide sequence: TGTGCCAGCAGCCCGGGGACTAAAAGCACAGATACGCAGTATTTT.